This TCR beta chain came from a study of cytomegalovirus exposure and HLA in healthy donors. Trimming took 4 bases from V and 8 from J; bases not matched to a gene: 10. The germline V gene encodes CDR1 SGHRS and CDR2 YFSETQ. This CDR3 has 16 residues. Primers included in the PCR were 60 Vbeta and 13 Jbeta primers. The data were produced by immunoSEQ multiplex PCR, yet TCRdb's version contains in-frame clones alone and is incomplete. The sample has around 150,000 clones; about 81% are singletons. General observations from the study: Presence/absence analyses supposed approximately even sequencing depth among donors. The only immune exposure information that was available was CMV serostatus. There were several of the most significant clusters that appeared linked to common viral pathogens in a later analysis.

As for this clone: What it binds is not known.

Material for sequencing was PBMCs. The chain links TRBV5-1 to TRBJ1-6; the match to TRBD1 covers 9 bases. This clonotype was obtained from a woman between 18 and 30 years old in good health and CMV-seronegative. CDR3: CASSQPGQGLDSPLHF. The DNA of the CDR3 is TGCGCCAGCAGCCAACCGGGACAGGGTTTGGATTCACCCCTCCACTTT.